One sample yielded the 18 T cell receptor beta chains listed below, sequenced in a study of regulatory T cells in long-lasting Graves disease (dated by TCRdb to about 2021). The library relied on multiplex PCR. The data were produced on an Illumina HiSeq 4000. To build TCR beta libraries, CDR3 regions were amplified by Arm-PCR using iRepertoire HTBI primers. Clones were called with MiXCR by TCRdb after fastp trimmed the public reads at Q25, and only in-frame beta chains were retained. Each entry is one CDR3 protein sequence, shown with its most common DNA and genes. The sample table holds hundreds of thousands of distinct CDR3 sequences, of which roughly 15% were seen once. In total, the top ten clones hold around 10% of the sample. What this sample's time point label stands for: newly diagnosed GD, antithyroid drugs for less than 3 months. For both TCR sequencing and RNA sequencing, RNA was extracted from PBMCs using TRIzol.

The sample was also linked to a second study, of T cells in Graves' hyperthyroidism and ophthalmopathy.

The sequenced sample was peripheral blood mononuclear cells (PBMCs), obtained at new diagnosis, from a patient treated with antithyroid drugs. Receptors were obtained from a woman under 40 with Graves disease. Donor details come from another sample of the same person, matched by shared clones.

The table lists this clonotype with a few counts. This chain connects TRBV4-1 to TRBJ2-3; D is tentatively TRBD1 or TRBD2 (6 bases each). The CDR3 is 16 residues long. V gave up 1 base and J gave up 4 bases, with 15 bases separating them. CDR1 is MGHRA and CDR2 is YSYEKL in the germline V gene. The CDR3 DNA follows: TGCGCCAGCAGCCAAGCCCTAGGGGGGACCCCAGATACGCAGTATTTT. Amino acids: CASSQALGGTPDTQYF.

This clonotype showed up many times. The J gene is TRBJ1-5, the V gene TRBV30; D may be TRBD1 (6 bases). CDR1 GTSNPN and CDR2 SVGIG come from the germline V gene (reference sequence). V shed 5 bases and J shed 2 bases, with 10 bases lying between them. The CDR3 spans 13 residues. This chain's CDR3 is CAWDRFCNQPQHF. The CDR3 DNA follows: TGTGCCTGGGACAGGTTTTGCAATCAGCCCCAGCATTTT.

Only a few counts were recorded for this clonotype. The rearrangement joins TRBV18 to TRBJ1-3; D is unresolved. Per germline, CDR1 KGHSH and CDR2 LQKENI. Trimming cost V 3 bases and J 7 bases, with 4 bases left between them. This CDR3 has 11 residues. CDR3 DNA: TGTGCCAGCTCACCGGTGAACACCATATATTTT. Translated, it gives CASSPVNTIYF. Combining the CDR3 with reference TRBV18 and TRBJ1-3 gives the whole variable domain NAGVMQNPRHLVRRRGQEARLRCSPMKGHSHVYWYRQLPEEGLKFMVYLQKENIIDESGMPKERFSAEFPKEGPSILRIQQVVRGDSAAYFCASSPVNTIYFGEGSWLTVV.

The sample holds a few counts of this clonotype. This chain joins TRBV27 and TRBJ1-2, with 10 bases aligning to TRBD1. CDR1 MNHEY and CDR2 SMNVEV come from the germline V gene (reference sequence). The CDR3 covers 14 residues. V dropped 6 bases and J dropped 5; count of bases not matched to a gene: 6. The CDR3 DNA is TGTGCCAGCAGAATGGACAGGGGGGGATATGGCTACACCTTC. Translation: CASRMDRGGYGYTF.

This clonotype appeared many times. V is TRBV30 and J is TRBJ1-4; TRBD1 matches at 8 bases. Germline V gene lookup returns CDR1 GTSNPN and CDR2 SVGIG (reference sequence). Unmatched junction bases numbered 3, after V lost 0 bases and J lost 9 bases. There are 13 residues in the CDR3. DNA for the CDR3: TGTGCCTGGAGTGTGGACAGGGCGCAAAAACTGTTTTTT. It yields the protein CAWSVDRAQKLFF. The full variable domain, in which reference TRBV30 and TRBJ1-4 provide the parts outside the CDR3, is SQTIHQWPATLVQPVGSPLSLECTVEGTSNPNLYWYRQAAGRGLQLLFYSVGIGQISSEVPQNLSASRPQDRQFILSSKKLLLSDSGFYLCAWSVDRAQKLFFGSGTQLSVL.

This clonotype was seen ten or more times. This chain joins TRBV5-1 and TRBJ1-2; TRBD1 matches at 7 bases. Germline assignment: CDR1 SGHRS and CDR2 YFSETQ. Unmatched junction bases numbered 7, after V lost 6 bases and J lost 5 bases. This CDR3 contains 13 residues. The CDR3 region is CASTDRAGYGYTF. The CDR3 DNA follows: TGCGCCAGCACAGACAGGGCAGGGTATGGCTACACCTTC. Variable domain in full (rest from reference TRBV5-1 and TRBJ1-2): KAGVTQTPRYLIKTRGQQVTLSCSPISGHRSVSWYQQTPGQGLQFLFEYFSETQRNKGNFPGRFSGRQFSNSRSEMNVSTLELGDSALYLCASTDRAGYGYTFGSGTRLTVV.

This clonotype was found many times. The J gene is TRBJ1-5, the V gene TRBV2; no firm D call. The CDR3 has 14 residues. The ends were cut back, 8 bases at V and 3 bases at J, with 14 bases in the middle. Germline assignment: CDR1 SNHLY and CDR2 FYNNEI. In nucleotides, the CDR3 is TGTGCCAGCGCGACATCGAGGTTCAATCAGCCCCAGCATTTT. This sequence encodes CASATSRFNQPQHF.

The rearrangement links TRBV7-2 to TRBJ1-1, with D perhaps TRBD1 (6 bases). Trimming took 4 bases from V and 4 from J, leaving 16 bases between them. This CDR3 is 15 amino acids long. CDR1 is SGHTA, CDR2 FQGNSA, per germline. This CDR3 is CASSSHTGKGTEAFF. The DNA for the CDR3 is TGTGCCAGCAGCTCGCACACAGGGAAGGGCACTGAAGCTTTCTTT.

This clonotype has at least ten counts. The chain combines TRBV28 with TRBJ2-7; D is unclear. V was clipped by 6 bases and J by 3 bases, with 15 bases between them. Germline V gene sequence: CDR1 MDHEN, CDR2 SYDVKM. There are 14 residues in the CDR3. DNA for the CDR3: TGTGCCAGCAGCTACTCGGACGCCGGCTACGAGCAGTACTTC. It codes for CASSYSDAGYEQYF.

This clonotype occurred a few times. This sequence joins TRBV7-8 and TRBJ1-1; D may be TRBD1 (5 bases). Germline V gene data show CDR1 as SGHVS and CDR2 as FQNEAQ. V lost 4 bases and J 9 bases, leaving 12 bases between the germline ends. CDR3 size: 12 residues. CDR3 sequence (DNA): TGTGCCAGCAGCTCCCGGGACGGAAAAGCTTTCTTT. This encodes CASSSRDGKAFF. Drawing the rest from reference TRBV7-8 and TRBJ1-1, the complete variable domain is GAGVSQSPRYKVAKRGQDVALRCDPISGHVSLFWYQQALGQGPEFLTYFQNEAQLDKSGLPSDRFFAERPEGSVSTLKIQRTQQEDSAVYLCASSSRDGKAFFGQGTRLTVV.

In this sample, this clonotype turned up a few times. This chain joins TRBV6-1 and TRBJ2-7; 8 nucleotides align to TRBD1. Germline assignment: CDR1 MNHNS and CDR2 SASEGT. The CDR3 extends over 16 amino acids. Trimming at V came to 6 bases and at J to 0 bases, leaving 10 bases not matched to a gene. This chain's CDR3 is CASSPRDRSHSYEQYF. The CDR3, as DNA: TGTGCCAGCAGCCCCCGGGACAGGTCCCACTCCTACGAGCAGTACTTC.

The rearrangement links TRBV7-9 to TRBJ2-2, with D possibly TRBD1 on 6 matching bases. Germline assignment: CDR1 SEHNR and CDR2 FQNEAQ (reference sequence). Trimming left V 3 bases short and J 3 bases short, with 11 bases between. The CDR3 is 15 residues long. CDR3 nucleotide sequence: TGTGCCAGCAGCTTTTACAGGGAAGACACCGGGGAGCTGTTTTTT. Translation gives CASSFYREDTGELFF.

This clonotype was seen only once. Possible read error: a much larger clone is one base away. The chain recombines TRBV27 with TRBJ2-5, with TRBD2 identical over 7 bases. Per germline, CDR1 MNHEY and CDR2 SMNVEV (reference sequence). V was clipped by 5 bases and J by 5 bases; unmatched bases: 14. This CDR3 is built from 16 residues. The CDR3 here is CASSDRDRQAGETQYF. As DNA, the CDR3 is TGTGCCAGCAGTGACCGGGACCGACAAGCGGGGGAGACCCAGTACTTC.

This clonotype was counted at least ten times. The rearrangement joins TRBV7-8 to TRBJ1-6; 8 nucleotides align to TRBD1. This CDR3 contains 16 residues. V shed 1 base, J shed 14 bases, and the junction held 13 bases outside the gene matches. Germline V gene sequence: CDR1 SGHVS, CDR2 FQNEAQ. The CDR3: CASSLGSGTGGRTLHF. Here the CDR3 DNA reads TGTGCCAGCAGCTTAGGCAGCGGGACAGGAGGTAGAACCCTCCACTTT.

This clonotype was detected many times. This chain joins TRBV30 and TRBJ2-2; D gene uncertain. Trimming removed 0 bases at V and 5 bases at J, with 7 bases between. Germline V gene data show CDR1 as GTSNPN and CDR2 as SVGIG (reference sequence). The CDR3 has 13 amino acids. The CDR3 loop reads CAWSVWGTGELFF. The CDR3 DNA reads as TGTGCCTGGAGTGTGTGGGGAACCGGGGAGCTGTTTTTT.

The J gene is TRBJ2-2, the V gene TRBV7-9; no definite D call. The CDR3 covers 14 residues. Germline values: CDR1 SEHNR, CDR2 FQNEAQ (reference sequence). With 3 bases removed from V and 0 bases from J, the gap between germline ends came to 5 bases. The CDR3 loop reads CASSFQPNTGELFF. The CDR3 nucleotides are TGTGCCAGCAGCTTTCAACCGAACACCGGGGAGCTGTTTTTT.

This clonotype has at least ten counts. The chain joins TRBV6-1 to TRBJ2-7; 9 positions agree with TRBD1. V shed 7 bases and J 4 bases; nucleotides not matched to a gene: 5. The CDR3 has 13 residues. Germline CDR1 reads MNHNS; CDR2 reads SASEGT. The CDR3 region is CASKGQGGYEQYF. The CDR3 bases are TGTGCCAGCAAGGGACAGGGAGGTTACGAGCAGTACTTC.

This clonotype was seen a few times. J is TRBJ1-4 and V is TRBV7-2; a weak D match, TRBD1 (6 bases). CDR3 size: 14 residues. Germline lookup yields CDR1 SGHTA and CDR2 FQGNSA. The V end was cut by 5 bases, the J end by 4 bases, with 11 bases between. The CDR3 bases are TGTGCCAGCAGCCCAGGACAGCTTAATGAAAAACTGTTTTTT. Residues: CASSPGQLNEKLFF. Together with reference TRBV7-2 and TRBJ1-4, the CDR3 gives the full variable domain: GAGVSQSPSNKVTEKGKDVELRCDPISGHTALYWYRQSLGQGLEFLIYFQGNSAPDKSGLPSDRFSAERTGGSVSTLTIQRTQQEDSAVYLCASSPGQLNEKLFFGSGTQLSVL.